This T cell receptor (beta chain) is from a study of blood T cells in healthy people across ages. Using a J-beta primer mix together with a sample-barcoded 5' primer, a second PCR was run for roughly 6 to 11 cycles. TCRdb reprocessed the 5' RACE reads with MiXCR, giving one entry per CDR3 protein. This table holds approximately 670,000 distinct CDR3 sequences, approximately 40% found once. This CDR3 is built from 11 residues. V was clipped by 6 bases and J by 5 bases, with 7 bases between them. It was approximately 10 milliliters of peripheral blood that were drawn from each donor. Details on this clonotype: Its specificity is not known.

Study findings and constraints: Diversity of TCR beta correlated strongly with naive T cell percentage.

Source material: blood. The source of this sequence is an elderly man in good health. The V call is TRBV12-3 or TRBV12-4, the J call TRBJ1-1, with D possibly matching TRBD1 (5 bases). DNA for the CDR3: TGTGCCAGCAGCAGGGAGACTGAAGCTTTCTTT. Translating gives CASSRETEAFF.